These 13 T cell receptor beta chains were sequenced from one sample in a study of beta chain features in type 1 diabetes. All of the isolated RNA was reverse transcribed, so expressed TCRB transcripts were sequenced. Profiled with immunoSEQ multiplex PCR; TCRdb holds only in-frame clones, not every one. The sample shows roughly 150,000 clones, roughly 9% of them seen only once. The study, taken as a whole, reports: All four CD4+ subsets of Type 1 diabetes patients contained TCRB CDR3s that were moderately but significantly shorter.

Antigen specificity for these receptors is unknown. What was sequenced was central memory CD4+ T cells from blood. All receptors come from a woman aged 30 to 39 with type 1 diabetes.

CDR3 sequence reads: CASSQGLGRSSYNEQFF. The CDR3 DNA sequence: TGTGCCAGCAGCCAAGGGCTAGGGAGGTCATCCTACAATGAGCAGTTCTTC. This chain joins TRBV7-3 and TRBJ2-1, with D tentatively TRBD2 (6 bases). V lost 5 bases and J 1 base, leaving 18 bases between the germline ends. The CDR3 covers 17 residues. Germline CDR1 and CDR2: SGHTA and FQGTGA. The variable domain in full, with the rest retrieved from reference TRBV7-3 and TRBJ2-1, is GAGVSQTPSNKVTEKGKYVELRCDPISGHTALYWYRQSLGQGPEFLIYFQGTGAADDSGLPNDRFFAVRPEGSVSTLKIQRTERGDSAVYLCASSQGLGRSSYNEQFFGPGTRLTVL.

This clone has just a few counts. The chain uses TRBV7-3 and TRBJ2-7; 9 bases fit TRBD1. J gave up 4 bases and V 10 bases, and 8 bases lay outside the gene matches. The CDR3 runs to 13 residues. From germline, CDR1 is SGHTA and CDR2 FQGTGA. CDR3 nucleotide sequence: TGTGCCACAAAGGGACAGGGAGGGTACGAGCAGTACTTC. It is translated as CATKGQGGYEQYF.

This clone occurred a few times. The same CDR3 arises from other DNA sequences in this sample as well. The J gene is TRBJ2-1, the V gene TRBV11-2; D might be TRBD1 (6 bases). CDR3 size: 11 residues. Per germline, CDR1 SGHAT and CDR2 FQNNGV. The V gene lost 6 bases and the J gene lost 10 bases, with 10 bases spanning the gap. Written as DNA, the CDR3 is TGTGCCAGCAGTCTGGGGGCCGAGCAGTTCTTC. Translating gives CASSLGAEQFF.

The chain is built from TRBV6-6 and TRBJ2-5; D remains unclear. The germline gives CDR1 MNHNY, CDR2 SVGAGI (reference sequence). The CDR3 extends over 12 amino acids. Trimming stripped 7 bases from V and 5 bases from J, with 11 bases between. The CDR3 bases are TGTGCCAGCACCAGAAGTTGGGAGACCCAGTACTTC. This encodes CASTRSWETQYF.

The genes are TRBV27 and TRBJ2-5; the D gene is possibly TRBD2 (6 bases). Germline lookup yields CDR1 MNHEY and CDR2 SMNVEV (reference sequence). This CDR3 contains 15 residues. Trimming pared 2 bases from V and 2 bases from J, leaving 12 bases between. The CDR3 loop reads CASSLASVSQETQYF. CDR3 bases: TGTGCCAGCAGTTTAGCTAGCGTCTCTCAAGAGACCCAGTACTTC.

The chain combines TRBV18 with TRBJ2-3, with TRBD2 as a possible D gene (6 bases). V was shortened by 3 bases and J by 5 bases, with 12 bases between the two germline ends. From germline, CDR1 is KGHSH and CDR2 LQKENI. The CDR3 runs 14 residues. CDR3 sequence reads: CASSPPAGKDTQYF. In DNA, the CDR3 is TGTGCCAGCTCACCCCCCGCGGGAAAAGATACGCAGTATTTT.

The sample holds a few counts of this clone. The rearrangement uses TRBV15 and TRBJ2-1, with 10 bases that match TRBD1. V shed 2 bases and J 4 bases; nucleotides not matched to a gene: 8. The CDR3 sequence is 17 residues long. Germline CDR1 and CDR2: LNHNV and YYDKDF (reference sequence). DNA of the CDR3: TGTGCCACCAGCAGAAAGCAGGGGGGACAGGGGTACAATGAGCAGTTCTTC. It encodes CATSRKQGGQGYNEQFF. Supplemented by reference TRBV15 and TRBJ2-1, the full variable domain reads DAMVIQNPRYQVTQFGKPVTLSCSQTLNHNVMYWYQQKSSQAPKLLFHYYDKDFNNEADTPDNFQSRRPNTSFCFLDIRSPGLGDTAMYLCATSRKQGGQGYNEQFFGPGTRLTVL.

In this sample, this clone turned up many times. The chain has TRBV7-9 and TRBJ2-1; D ambiguous. V was trimmed by 1 base and J by 3 bases, leaving 7 bases between them. The germline CDR1 and CDR2 sequences are SEHNR and FQNEAQ (reference sequence). The CDR3 has 14 residues. Here the CDR3 reads CASSLGSDYNEQFF. CDR3 coding DNA: TGTGCCAGCAGCTTAGGGAGTGACTACAATGAGCAGTTCTTC.

This clone was detected a few times. V usage is TRBV9 and J usage is TRBJ2-5; 8 positions match TRBD1. The CDR3 extends over 15 amino acids. Germline trimming cut 2 bases from V and 2 bases from J; bases unmatched to any gene: 5. Germline V lookup: CDR1 SGDLS, CDR2 YYNGEE. For the CDR3, the DNA is TGTGCCAGCAGCGTGACGGACAGGGAACAAGAGACCCAGTACTTC. The encoded protein is CASSVTDREQETQYF.

The V gene is TRBV6-5, the J gene TRBJ2-3; D perhaps matches TRBD2 (6 bases). CDR3 size: 12 residues. The germline gives CDR1 MNHEY, CDR2 SVGAGI. V lost 6 bases to trimming and J lost 6 bases, with 10 bases between them. CDR3 residues: CASRSAGDTQYF. For the CDR3, the DNA is TGTGCCAGCAGAAGCGCGGGGGATACGCAGTATTTT.

The chain combines TRBV30 with TRBJ1-5; D might be TRBD1 (5 bases). V dropped 2 bases and J dropped 0 bases, with 8 bases sitting between them. CDR1 GTSNPN and CDR2 SVGIG come from the germline V gene (reference sequence). The CDR3 totals 14 residues. The CDR3 protein is CAWSPGSSNQPQHF. CDR3 nucleotide sequence: TGTGCCTGGAGTCCAGGGTCTAGCAATCAGCCCCAGCATTTT.

This clone was observed a few times. The chain employs TRBV7-2 and TRBJ1-2; D not certain. Trimming cost V 6 bases and J 4 bases, with 12 bases left between them. This CDR3 region has 13 residues. The germline V gene has CDR1 SGHTA and CDR2 FQGNSA. CDR3 coding DNA: TGTGCCAGCAGGGTGGCAGCGGTCTATGGCTACACCTTC. Its translation is CASRVAAVYGYTF.

This chain joins TRBV12-5 and TRBJ1-5; D is perhaps TRBD1 (6 bases). Germline CDR1 reads LGHNT; CDR2 reads FRNRAP. V dropped 5 bases and J dropped 0 bases, with 11 bases sitting between them. The CDR3 is 15 amino acids. CDR3 sequence (DNA): TGTGCTAGTGGTACCGGACAGAATAGCAATCAGCCCCAGCATTTT. Translated, it gives CASGTGQNSNQPQHF. The entire variable domain, with the rest obtained from reference TRBV12-5 and TRBJ1-5, is as follows: DARVTQTPRHKVTEMGQEVTMRCQPILGHNTVFWYRQTMMQGLELLAYFRNRAPLDDSGMPKDRFSAEMPDATLATLKIQPSEPRDSAVYFCASGTGQNSNQPQHFGDGTRLSIL.